This entry lists 4 T cell receptor beta chains sequenced from one sample in a study of graft-versus-host responses after intestinal transplantation. Using immunoSEQ multiplex PCR, the repertoire was profiled, and TCRdb retains in-frame clones only, with some absent. This sample has around 84,000 clones, with roughly four fifths found just once. For these receptors, no antigen is known. This material consisted of unstimulated CD8+ T cells sorted from spleen or lymph node cells, taken before intestinal transplant. These receptors were taken from a human donor who received an intestinal transplant.

Note on this clone: The germline gene is not matched at one end of the junction; a read error may be the cause. The DNA for the CDR3 is TGTGCTAGCAGCTTAGGATTTGGTAGCGGCGACTCCTACGAGCAGTACTTC. The encoded protein is CASSLGFGSGDSYEQYF. The gene calls are TRBV7-7 and TRBJ2-7; tentative D call: TRBD2 (6 bases). The CDR3 totals 17 residues. Germline V gene sequence: CDR1 SSHAT, CDR2 FNYEAQ (reference sequence).

The chain employs TRBV2 and TRBJ2-7, with 9 nucleotides matching TRBD1. CDR1 is SNHLY, CDR2 FYNNEI, per germline. V shed 6 bases, J shed 2 bases, and the junction held 8 bases outside the gene matches. CDR3 length equals 15 residues. As DNA, the CDR3 is TGTGCCAGCAGGGTCCGGGACAGGGCAACCTACGAGCAGTACTTC. The encoded protein is CASRVRDRATYEQYF.

In its sample, this clone was seen a few times. V usage is TRBV19 and J usage is TRBJ1-5, with a weak D call TRBD1 (5 bases). From germline, CDR1 is LNHDA and CDR2 SQIVND (reference sequence). The CDR3 consists of 14 residues. V lost 3 bases and J lost 3, with 9 bases in between. The CDR3 region is CASSIFGANQPQHF. Here the CDR3 DNA reads TGTGCCAGTAGTATTTTCGGGGCCAATCAGCCCCAGCATTTT.

V is TRBV7-2 and J is TRBJ2-7; D is ambiguous. V lost 5 bases to trimming and J lost 5 bases, with 10 bases between them. From germline, CDR1 is SGHTA and CDR2 FQGNSA. The CDR3 is 12 amino acids. CDR3 loop: CASSRTINEQYF. The CDR3 DNA follows: TGTGCCAGCAGCCGGACCATCAACGAGCAGTACTTC.